These T cell receptor beta chains were read from a single sample in a study of shared clonotypes between healthy human individuals. This table comes from immunoSEQ multiplex PCR, and its TCRdb copy is limited to in-frame clones, with some not included. The sample consists of 2,500,000 or so clones, approximately 94% of them appearing once. Sequencing was carried out using naive CD4+ T cells from PBMCs. The receptors stem from a man between 18 and 35 years old in good health. Some clones in this sample may be carry-over from other donors' samples. CDR3s include the opening cysteine and the closing phenylalanine or tryptophan. The order of the fields is V gene, clone size, CDR3 length, D gene, J gene, CDR3 DNA, CDR3 protein. A D gene is named only where the DNA matches it firmly. Clone size appears in some rows only: once, few, many, or a class for an expanded clone.

TRBV30	few	16	-	TRBJ1-5	TGTGCCTGGAGTGTAATGGGAATCCCTAGCAATCAGCCCCAGCATTTT	CAWSVMGIPSNQPQHF
TRBV15	-	12	-	TRBJ2-1	TGTGCCACCAGCAGAGTTGGGAATGAGCAGTTCTTC	CATSRVGNEQFF
TRBV5-1	-	12	-	TRBJ2-1	TGCGCCAGCAGCTTGGCGGGGGTCGAGCAGTTCTTC	CASSLAGVEQFF
TRBV5-1	few	14	TRBD2	TRBJ2-7	TGCGCCAGCAGCCGACTAGCGGGACCCTACGAGCAGTACTTC	CASSRLAGPYEQYF
TRBV19	-	15	-	TRBJ2-2	TGTGCCAGTAGGAAACGGTTCCCCGCGCCCGGGGAGCTGTTTTTT	CASRKRFPAPGELFF
TRBV5-1	once	14	-	TRBJ2-5	TGCGCCAGCAGCCGGGGGACTGGGCGAGAGACCCAGTACTTC	CASSRGTGRETQYF
TRBV4-2	-	17	TRBD1	TRBJ1-1	TGTGCCAGCAGCCCAGACAGGGCCAGAGGGACGAACACTGAAGCTTTCTTT	CASSPDRARGTNTEAFF
TRBV27	-	15	-	TRBJ2-7	TGTGCCAGCAGTTTATCGGGGCTTGTGGGATCCGAGCAGTACTTC	CASSLSGLVGSEQYF
TRBV4-1	-	16	-	TRBJ1-3	TGCGCCAGCAGCCAATTTGACAGGAACTCTGGAAACACCATATATTTT	CASSQFDRNSGNTIYF
TRBV6-5	-	13	-	TRBJ2-3	TGTGCCAGCAGGAGACAGGGCACAGATACGCAGTATTTT	CASRRQGTDTQYF
TRBV19	-	15	TRBD2	TRBJ2-3	TGTGCCAGTAGTTCTGGACTAGCGGGGCGAGATACGCAGTATTTT	CASSSGLAGRDTQYF
TRBV5-1	-	17	TRBD1	TRBJ1-1	TGCGCCAGCAGCTCCCTTCTCCAGGGGGCCGGGGGGACTGAAGCTTTCTTT	CASSSLLQGAGGTEAFF
TRBV27	-	16	TRBD1	TRBJ1-5	TGTGCCAGCAGTACGGGGACAGGGAAAAGCAATCAGCCCCAGCATTTT	CASSTGTGKSNQPQHF
TRBV7-3	-	14	-	TRBJ2-5	TGTGCCAGCAGCAATCCCAGCCCCCAAGAGACCCAGTACTTC	CASSNPSPQETQYF
TRBV20-1	-	10	-	TRBJ2-5	TGCAGTGCGGCAGGGGAGACCCAGTACTTC	CSAAGETQYF
TRBV15	-	18	TRBD1	TRBJ1-2	TGTGCCACCAGCAGAGTCTCCGGACAGGGGGTTTCGGAACATGGCTACACCTTC	CATSRVSGQGVSEHGYTF
TRBV7-8	-	15	-	TRBJ2-5	TGTGCCAGCAGCTTAGTTTCAGGGGCCCAAGAGACCCAGTACTTC	CASSLVSGAQETQYF
TRBV30	-	13	TRBD1	TRBJ1-1	TGTGCCTGGGAAGACAGGGGGCAGACTGAAGCTTTCTTT	CAWEDRGQTEAFF
TRBV6-5	-	14	-	TRBJ1-2	TGTGCCAGCAGTAAAACAGGGTTCGACTATGGCTACACCTTC	CASSKTGFDYGYTF
TRBV7-2	-	15	TRBD2	TRBJ2-3	TGTGCCAGCAGTTGGCGGGAGGTGGGCACAGATACGCAGTATTTT	CASSWREVGTDTQYF
TRBV5-6	-	19	TRBD1	TRBJ2-6	TGTGCCAGCAGCTTGGAGGCCGGGACAGGGTTTTCTGGGGCCAACGTCCTGACTTTC	CASSLEAGTGFSGANVLTF
TRBV5-4	-	17	TRBD2	TRBJ2-3	TGTGCCAGCAGCCCAGTCGGCGGACTAGTGAAAGGAGATACGCAGTATTTT	CASSPVGGLVKGDTQYF
TRBV7-2	-	15	-	TRBJ1-5	TGTGCCAGCAGCTTAGGAGGCAGGTTTAATCAGCCCCAGCATTTT	CASSLGGRFNQPQHF
TRBV5-1	-	15	TRBD2	TRBJ2-7	TGCGCCAGCAGCTTGGACCTAGCGGGAGAGGGCGAGCAGTACTTC	CASSLDLAGEGEQYF
TRBV5-1	-	14	-	TRBJ2-2	TGCGCCAGCAGCTTGGCGTTGGACACCGGGGAGCTGTTTTTT	CASSLALDTGELFF
TRBV28	-	14	TRBD2	TRBJ2-7	TGTGCCAGCAGTCTTGGACTAGCGGCCTACGAGCAGTACTTC	CASSLGLAAYEQYF
TRBV7-8	-	18	-	TRBJ1-1	TGTGCCAGCAGCTTACTAGCGGGATGGGTTACAACGAACACTGAAGCTTTCTTT	CASSLLAGWVTTNTEAFF
TRBV14	-	13	-	TRBJ1-1	TGTGCCAGCAGCCGGACGGGGCCGGGTGAAGCTTTCTTT	CASSRTGPGEAFF
TRBV18	-	13	-	TRBJ2-5	TGTGCCAGCTCACCAGACCAGGGGGAGACCCAGTACTTC	CASSPDQGETQYF
TRBV7-6	-	13	-	TRBJ1-2	TGTGCCAGCAGCTCATCTCAGGGATATGGCTACACCTTC	CASSSSQGYGYTF
TRBV9	-	14	-	TRBJ2-6	TGTGCCAGCAGCGTAGTATCTGGGGCCAACGTCCTGACTTTC	CASSVVSGANVLTF
TRBV6-1	-	16	TRBD1	TRBJ2-7	TGTGCCAGCAGTGAATCCTTCGGGACAGTAGTCTACGAGCAGTACTTC	CASSESFGTVVYEQYF
TRBV18	-	15	-	TRBJ1-4	TGTGCCAGCTCACTCGCGGGGGGCGCCCCTGAAAAACTGTTTTTT	CASSLAGGAPEKLFF
TRBV7-9	-	14	TRBD1	TRBJ1-2	TGTGCCAGCAGCTCAGGACAGGGACCGTATGGCTACACCTTC	CASSSGQGPYGYTF
TRBV28	-	12	TRBD1	TRBJ1-2	TGTGCCAGCAGTCCAGGGGGCTATGGCTACACCTTC	CASSPGGYGYTF
TRBV15	-	12	-	TRBJ1-1	TGTGCCACCAGCAGACCTGGTCCCCAAGCTTTCTTT	CATSRPGPQAFF
TRBV4-3	-	16	-	TRBJ2-5	TGCGCCAGCAGCCAGGGGAATAGGGACACACAAGAGACCCAGTACTTC	CASSQGNRDTQETQYF
TRBV5-5	-	14	-	TRBJ1-5	TGTGCCAGCAGCCGGGGGAGGGGAGATCAGCCCCAGCATTTT	CASSRGRGDQPQHF
TRBV5-4	once	16	-	TRBJ1-1	TGTGCCAGCAGCTGGCAACTTGGCCAGGCGGCCACTGAAGCTTTCTTT	CASSWQLGQAATEAFF
TRBV11-1	-	16	TRBD2	TRBJ2-7	TGTGCCAGCAGCATTCGGGGGGGGCAGAGCTCCTACGAGCAGTACTTC	CASSIRGGQSSYEQYF
TRBV2	-	12	TRBD1	TRBJ1-2	TGTGCCAGCAGCTTACAGGGGAATGGCTACACCTTC	CASSLQGNGYTF
TRBV5-1	-	15	-	TRBJ1-4	TGCGCCAGCAGCTTGGGAGGGGTGAGGAATGAAAAACTGTTTTTT	CASSLGGVRNEKLFF
TRBV19	few	13	-	TRBJ1-1	TGTGCCAGTATTGAGGGTGCGGACACTGAAGCTTTCTTT	CASIEGADTEAFF
TRBV29-1	-	12	-	TRBJ2-3	TGCAGCGGGAGACAGGGAGGGGATACGCAGTATTTT	CSGRQGGDTQYF
TRBV27	-	13	TRBD1	TRBJ1-2	TGTGCCAGCAGTGCGGGACAGGGCAGGCGCTACACCTTC	CASSAGQGRRYTF
TRBV10-3	-	14	-	TRBJ2-2	TGTGCCATCAGAGAGTACAGGGATACCGGGGAGCTGTTTTTT	CAIREYRDTGELFF